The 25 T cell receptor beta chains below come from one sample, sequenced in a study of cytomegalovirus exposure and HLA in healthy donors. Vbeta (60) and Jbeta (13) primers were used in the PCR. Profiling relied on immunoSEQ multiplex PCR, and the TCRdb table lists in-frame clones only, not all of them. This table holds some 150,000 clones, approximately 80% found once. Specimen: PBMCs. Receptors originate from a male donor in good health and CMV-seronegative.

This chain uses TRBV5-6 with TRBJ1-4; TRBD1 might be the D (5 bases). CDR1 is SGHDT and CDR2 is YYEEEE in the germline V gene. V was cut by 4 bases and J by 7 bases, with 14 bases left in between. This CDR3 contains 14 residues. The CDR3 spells CASSVSGGGEKLFF. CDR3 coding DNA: TGTGCCAGCAGCGTGAGCGGGGGGGGTGAAAAACTGTTTTTT. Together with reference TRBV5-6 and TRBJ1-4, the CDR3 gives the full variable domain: DAGVTQSPTHLIKTRGQQVTLRCSPKSGHDTVSWYQQALGQGPQFIFQYYEEEERQRGNFPDRFSGHQFPNYSSELNVNALLLGDSALYLCASSVSGGGEKLFFGSGTQLSVL.

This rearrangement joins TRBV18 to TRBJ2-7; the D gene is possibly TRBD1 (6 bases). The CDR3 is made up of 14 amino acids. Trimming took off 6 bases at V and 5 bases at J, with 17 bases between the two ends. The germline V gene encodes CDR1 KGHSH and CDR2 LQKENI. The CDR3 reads CASSPPNRAHEQYF. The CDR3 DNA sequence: TGTGCCAGCTCGCCCCCTAACAGGGCCCACGAGCAGTACTTC. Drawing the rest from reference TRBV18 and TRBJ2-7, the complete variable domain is NAGVMQNPRHLVRRRGQEARLRCSPMKGHSHVYWYRQLPEEGLKFMVYLQKENIIDESGMPKERFSAEFPKEGPSILRIQQVVRGDSAAYFCASSPPNRAHEQYFGPGTRLTVT.

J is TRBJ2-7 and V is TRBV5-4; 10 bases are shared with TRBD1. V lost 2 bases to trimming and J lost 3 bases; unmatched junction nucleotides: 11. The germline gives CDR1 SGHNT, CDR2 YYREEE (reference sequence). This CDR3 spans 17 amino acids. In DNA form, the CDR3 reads TGTGCCAGCAGCTTAGACCCAACCGGGACAGGGGTCTACGAGCAGTACTTC. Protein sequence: CASSLDPTGTGVYEQYF. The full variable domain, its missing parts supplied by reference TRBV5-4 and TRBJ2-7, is ETGVTQSPTHLIKTRGQQVTLRCSSQSGHNTVSWYQQALGQGPQFIFQYYREEENGRGNFPPRFSGLQFPNYSSELNVNALELDDSALYLCASSLDPTGTGVYEQYFGPGTRLTVT.

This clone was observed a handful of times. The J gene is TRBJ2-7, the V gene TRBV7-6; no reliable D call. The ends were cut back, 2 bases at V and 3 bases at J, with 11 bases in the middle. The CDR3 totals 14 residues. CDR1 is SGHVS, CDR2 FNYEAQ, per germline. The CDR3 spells CASSLLGESYEQYF. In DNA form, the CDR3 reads TGTGCCAGCAGCTTATTGGGCGAAAGCTACGAGCAGTACTTC.

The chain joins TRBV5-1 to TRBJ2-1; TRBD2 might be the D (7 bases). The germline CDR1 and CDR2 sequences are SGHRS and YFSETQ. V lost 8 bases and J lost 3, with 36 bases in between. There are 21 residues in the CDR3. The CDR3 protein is CASTGGPMASSMTVVYNEQFF. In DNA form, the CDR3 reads TGCGCCAGTACCGGGGGGCCAATGGCCTCTTCAATGACTGTCGTCTACAATGAGCAGTTCTTC.

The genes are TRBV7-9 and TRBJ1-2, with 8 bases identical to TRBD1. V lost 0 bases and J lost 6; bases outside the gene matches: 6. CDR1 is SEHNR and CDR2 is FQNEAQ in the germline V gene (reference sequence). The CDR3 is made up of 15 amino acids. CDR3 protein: CASSLAMDRVHGYTF. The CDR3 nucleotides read TGTGCCAGCAGCTTAGCAATGGACAGGGTCCATGGCTACACCTTC.

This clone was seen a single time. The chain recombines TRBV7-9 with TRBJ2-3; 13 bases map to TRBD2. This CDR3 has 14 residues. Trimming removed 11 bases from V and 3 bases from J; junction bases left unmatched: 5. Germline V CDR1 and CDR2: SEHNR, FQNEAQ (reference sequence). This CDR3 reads CASRLAGGTDTQYF. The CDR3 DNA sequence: TGTGCCTCGCGACTAGCGGGAGGTACAGATACGCAGTATTTT.

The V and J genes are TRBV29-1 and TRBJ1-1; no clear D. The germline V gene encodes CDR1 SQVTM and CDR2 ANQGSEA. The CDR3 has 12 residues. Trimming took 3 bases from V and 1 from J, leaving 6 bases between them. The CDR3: CSVEPGNTEAFF. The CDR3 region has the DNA TGCAGCGTTGAGCCAGGGAACACTGAAGCTTTCTTT.

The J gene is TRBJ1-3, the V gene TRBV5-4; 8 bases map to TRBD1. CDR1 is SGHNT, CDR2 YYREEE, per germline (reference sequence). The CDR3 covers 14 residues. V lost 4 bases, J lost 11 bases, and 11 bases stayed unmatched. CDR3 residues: CASSRDRSLRAIYF. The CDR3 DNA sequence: TGTGCCAGCAGCCGGGACAGGTCGCTGAGGGCCATATATTTT.

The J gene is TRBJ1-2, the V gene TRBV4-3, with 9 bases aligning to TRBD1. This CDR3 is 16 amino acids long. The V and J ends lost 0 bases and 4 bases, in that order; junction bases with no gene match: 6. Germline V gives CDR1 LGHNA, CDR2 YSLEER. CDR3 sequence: CASSQESGQGVYGYTF. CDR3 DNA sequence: TGCGCCAGCAGCCAAGAGTCGGGACAGGGAGTCTATGGCTACACCTTC.

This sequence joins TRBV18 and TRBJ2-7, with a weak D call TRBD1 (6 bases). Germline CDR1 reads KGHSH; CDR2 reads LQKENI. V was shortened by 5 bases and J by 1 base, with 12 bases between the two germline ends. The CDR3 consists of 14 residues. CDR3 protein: CASSWTENSYEQYF. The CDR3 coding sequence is TGTGCCAGCTCATGGACAGAAAATTCCTACGAGCAGTACTTC.

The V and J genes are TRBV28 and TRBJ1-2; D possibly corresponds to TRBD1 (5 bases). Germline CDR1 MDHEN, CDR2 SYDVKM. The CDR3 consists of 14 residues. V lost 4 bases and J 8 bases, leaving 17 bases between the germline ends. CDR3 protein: CASSSEGRRVGYTF. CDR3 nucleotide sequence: TGTGCCAGCAGTTCAGAGGGGAGGCGTGTAGGCTACACCTTC.

The CDR3 loop reads CASSMGGAGEQETQYF. The DNA for the CDR3 is TGTGCCAGTAGTATGGGGGGGGCGGGAGAACAAGAGACCCAGTACTTC. The rearrangement joins TRBV19 to TRBJ2-5, with a weak D call TRBD2 (7 bases). CDR1 is LNHDA and CDR2 is SQIVND in the germline V gene (reference sequence). V lost 3 bases and J 2 bases, leaving 16 bases between the germline ends. The CDR3 extends over 16 amino acids.

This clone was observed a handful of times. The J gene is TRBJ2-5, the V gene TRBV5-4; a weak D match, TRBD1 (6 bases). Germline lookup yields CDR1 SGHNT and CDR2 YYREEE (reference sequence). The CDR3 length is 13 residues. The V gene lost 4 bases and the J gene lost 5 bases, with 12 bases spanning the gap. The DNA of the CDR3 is TGTGCCAGCAGCCCTTCGAGGGGGGAGACCCAGTACTTC. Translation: CASSPSRGETQYF.

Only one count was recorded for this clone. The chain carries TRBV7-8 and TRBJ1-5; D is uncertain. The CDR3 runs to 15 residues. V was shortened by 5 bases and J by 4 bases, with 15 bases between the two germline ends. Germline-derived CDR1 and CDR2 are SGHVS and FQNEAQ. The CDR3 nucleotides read TGTGCCAGCAGCCCCCGGATCCAGCGGAATCAGCCCCAGCATTTT. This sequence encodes CASSPRIQRNQPQHF.

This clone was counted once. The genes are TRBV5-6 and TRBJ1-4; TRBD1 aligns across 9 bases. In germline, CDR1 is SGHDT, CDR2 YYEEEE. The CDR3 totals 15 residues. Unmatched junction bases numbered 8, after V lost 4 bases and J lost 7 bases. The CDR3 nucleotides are TGTGCCAGCAGCAGTACAGGGGGCTCTGGTGAAAAACTGTTTTTT. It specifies CASSSTGGSGEKLFF.

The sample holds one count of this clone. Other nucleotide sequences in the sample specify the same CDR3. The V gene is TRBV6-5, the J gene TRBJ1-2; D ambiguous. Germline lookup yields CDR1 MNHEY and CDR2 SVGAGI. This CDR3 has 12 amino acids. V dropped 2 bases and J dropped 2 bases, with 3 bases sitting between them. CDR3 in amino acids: CASSYTNYGYTF. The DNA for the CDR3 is TGTGCCAGCAGTTACACAAACTATGGCTACACCTTC.

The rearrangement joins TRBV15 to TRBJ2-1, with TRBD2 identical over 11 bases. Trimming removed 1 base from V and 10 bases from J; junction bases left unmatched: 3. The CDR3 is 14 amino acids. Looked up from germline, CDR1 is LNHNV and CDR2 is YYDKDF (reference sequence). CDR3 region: CATSRVLAGGEQFF. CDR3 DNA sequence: TGTGCCACCAGCAGAGTTCTAGCGGGGGGAGAGCAGTTCTTC.

The CDR3 protein is CASMGGDTYNEQFF. For the CDR3, the DNA is TGTGCCAGTATGGGGGGGGATACCTACAATGAGCAGTTCTTC. This chain joins TRBV19 and TRBJ2-1, with TRBD2 matching over 7 bases. The length of the CDR3 is 14 residues. CDR1 is LNHDA, CDR2 SQIVND, per germline (reference sequence). V was clipped by 7 bases and J by 2 bases; unmatched bases: 5.

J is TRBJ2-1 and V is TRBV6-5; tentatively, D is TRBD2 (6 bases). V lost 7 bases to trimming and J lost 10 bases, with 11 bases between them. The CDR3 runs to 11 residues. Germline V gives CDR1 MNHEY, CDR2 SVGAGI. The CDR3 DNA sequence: TGTGCCAGCATCCGGGGGTCCGAGCAGTTCTTC. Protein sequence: CASIRGSEQFF.

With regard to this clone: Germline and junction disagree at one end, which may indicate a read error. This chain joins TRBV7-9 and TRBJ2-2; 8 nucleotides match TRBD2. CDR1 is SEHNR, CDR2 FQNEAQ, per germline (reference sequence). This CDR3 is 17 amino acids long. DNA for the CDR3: TGTTCCAGCAGCTTATCACAGACTAGCGTTAGAACCGGGGAGCTGTTTTTT. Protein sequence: CSSSLSQTSVRTGELFF.

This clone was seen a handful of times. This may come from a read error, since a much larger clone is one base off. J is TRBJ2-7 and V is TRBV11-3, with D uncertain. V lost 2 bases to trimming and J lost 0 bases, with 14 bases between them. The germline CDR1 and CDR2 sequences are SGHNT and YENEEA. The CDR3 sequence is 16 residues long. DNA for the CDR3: TGTGCCAGCAGCTTATTTTCGGGTCCGAGCTCCTACGAGCAGTACTTC. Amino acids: CASSLFSGPSSYEQYF.

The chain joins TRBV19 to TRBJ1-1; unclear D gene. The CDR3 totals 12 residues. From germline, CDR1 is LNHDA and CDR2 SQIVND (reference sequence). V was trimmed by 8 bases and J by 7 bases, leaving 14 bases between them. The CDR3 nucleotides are TGTGCCAGTCGGGGTATAACCTATGAAGCTTTCTTT. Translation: CASRGITYEAFF.

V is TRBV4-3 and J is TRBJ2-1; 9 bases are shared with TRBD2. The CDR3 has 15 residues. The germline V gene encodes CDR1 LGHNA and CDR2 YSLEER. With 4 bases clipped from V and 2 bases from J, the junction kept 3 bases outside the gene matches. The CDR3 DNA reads TGCGCCAGCAGCCGGATAGCGGGGGCCTACAATGAGCAGTTCTTC. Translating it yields CASSRIAGAYNEQFF.

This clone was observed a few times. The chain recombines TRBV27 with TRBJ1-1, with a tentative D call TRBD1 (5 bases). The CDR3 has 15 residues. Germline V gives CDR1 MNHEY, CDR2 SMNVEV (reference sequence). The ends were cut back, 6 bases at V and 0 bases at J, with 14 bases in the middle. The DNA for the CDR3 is TGTGCCAGCAGAGTCGCCGGGACTTTGAACACTGAAGCTTTCTTT. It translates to CASRVAGTLNTEAFF.